The clone carrying this TCR beta chain appeared many times. The antigen is not known. These data come from a study of T cell repertoires in cytomegalovirus infection. Study context: Recently described HLA-C-restricted plus well-studied HLA-B-restricted CMV epitopes were used. Indications of both CMV infection and matching HLA type were provided by public TCR beta signatures. Study results and limitations: Frequencies of public TCR beta families were cumulated, and this identified carriers of CMV plus the relevant HLA.

V was cut by 9 bases and J by 8 bases, with 17 bases left in between. The germline gives CDR1 SNHLY, CDR2 FYNNEI. The CDR3 totals 13 residues. TCRdb used MiXCR to reprocess the reads, holding one entry per CDR3 protein. The table lists 750,000 to 950,000 distinct CDR3 sequences, 25% to 35% of them singletons. The V and J genes are TRBV2 and TRBJ2-4; D gene unclear. This TCR was recovered from a human donor in good health (CMV status not recorded). Some clones in this sample may be carry-over from other donors' samples. The sample consisted of cultured CD8+ T cells from PBMCs, taken from culture after CMV antigen stimulation. CDR3 sequence: CARASPIEDIQYF. CDR3 DNA sequence: TGTGCCAGGGCATCACCGATAGAGGACATTCAGTACTTC.